This entry describes one T cell receptor beta chain. Germline V gene data show CDR1 as MDHEN and CDR2 as SYDVKM. With 5 bases clipped from V and 4 bases from J, the junction kept 8 bases outside the gene matches. The CDR3 totals 15 residues. This record comes from a study of blood T cell repertoires in COVID-19. Overall study: There were acute and convalescent COVID-19 samples, and they came from the United States, Italy and Spain. The cDNA or gDNA used as material had been derived from T cells, B-cell-depleted T cells, or PBMCs.

Under the authors' procedure: Reference gene primer amplification gave nucleated cell count estimates. Assay: immunoSEQ multiplex PCR; the TCRdb copy retains only in-frame clones and omits some. For V, J and clone size, that table is used; D and trimming come from the DNA. The sample has about 100,000 clones, approximately 84% seen once. The chain has TRBV28 and TRBJ1-3, with 7 bases fitting TRBD1. Sequenced material: peripheral blood. The TCR was taken from a man aged 25-45 years in a cohort sampled during active COVID-19. The chain's CDR3 is CASSLQGWSGNTIYF. As DNA, the CDR3 is TGTGCCAGCAGTCTACAGGGGTGGTCAGGAAACACCATATATTTT.